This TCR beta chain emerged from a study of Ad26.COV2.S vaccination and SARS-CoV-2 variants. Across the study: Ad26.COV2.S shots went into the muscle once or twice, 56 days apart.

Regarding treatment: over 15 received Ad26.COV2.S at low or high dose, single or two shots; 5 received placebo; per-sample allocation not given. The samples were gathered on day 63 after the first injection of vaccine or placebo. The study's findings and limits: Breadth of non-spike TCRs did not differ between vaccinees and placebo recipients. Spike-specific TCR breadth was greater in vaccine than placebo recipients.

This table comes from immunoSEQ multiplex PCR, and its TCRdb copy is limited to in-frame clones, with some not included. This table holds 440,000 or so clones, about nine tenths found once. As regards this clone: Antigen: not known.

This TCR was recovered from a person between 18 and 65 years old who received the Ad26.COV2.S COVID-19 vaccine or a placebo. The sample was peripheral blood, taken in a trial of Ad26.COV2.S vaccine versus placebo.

CDR3 protein: CTSSQDRGESTDTQYF. Written as DNA, the CDR3 is TGCACCAGCAGCCAAGATCGTGGGGAGAGCACAGATACGCAGTATTTT. The chain joins TRBV1 to TRBJ2-3; TRBD2, as called in the table, went unchecked against the DNA. TRBV1 is a known pseudogene. The CDR3 is made up of 16 amino acids.